These T cell receptor beta chains were read from a single sample in a study of blood T cell repertoires in COVID-19. Sequenced by immunoSEQ multiplex PCR; TCRdb stores in-frame clones only, minus some. The sample holds under 250,000 clones, roughly 83% seen once. Sequencing was carried out using PBMCs or T cells enriched from blood (not recorded which). These TCRs come from a woman aged 35 to 49 with acute COVID-19. Both conserved end residues are part of each CDR3. A D gene is named only where the DNA matches it firmly. Size is omitted from some rows. Given values are once, few, many or a class for expanded clones.

clone_size,v_call,d_call,j_call,cdr3_aa,cdr3_nt
.,TRBV19,TRBD1,TRBJ2-2,CASRGQGRPGELFF,TGTGCCAGTAGGGGACAGGGGCGCCCCGGGGAGCTGTTTTTT
.,TRBV30,TRBD1,TRBJ1-2,CAWSVDRGGYTF,TGTGCCTGGAGTGTGGACAGGGGAGGCTACACCTTC
.,TRBV25-1,TRBD1,TRBJ1-2,CASSEYPYRGRGYTF,TGTGCCAGCAGTGAATACCCTTACAGGGGGCGCGGCTACACCTTC
.,TRBV28,TRBD1,TRBJ2-7,CASSRQGSSYEQYF,TGTGCCAGCAGCCGACAGGGAAGTAGTTACGAGCAGTACTTC
.,TRBV29-1,.,TRBJ1-2,CSVELGRDYGYTF,TGCAGCGTTGAACTGGGTCGGGACTATGGCTACACCTTC
.,TRBV3-1/TRBV3-2,TRBD2,TRBJ2-2,CASSPLPGLAGTGELFF,TGTGCCAGCAGCCCCTTGCCGGGACTAGCGGGTACCGGGGAGCTGTTTTTT
.,TRBV5-1,TRBD1,TRBJ2-1,CASSSGQDRGEFF,TGCGCCAGCAGCTCCGGACAGGACAGGGGAGAGTTCTTC
.,TRBV24-1,TRBD1,TRBJ2-1,CATSGTGGWNEQFF,TGTGCCACCAGTGGGACAGGGGGTTGGAATGAGCAGTTCTTC
.,TRBV25-1,.,TRBJ2-1,CASSEAGLENEQFF,TGTGCCAGCAGTGAGGCGGGACTCGAAAATGAGCAGTTCTTC
.,TRBV18,TRBD2,TRBJ2-3,CASSPGLAATDTQYF,TGTGCCAGCTCGCCGGGACTAGCGGCCACAGATACGCAGTATTTT
.,TRBV2,.,TRBJ2-7,CASTRDLAVSYEQYF,TGTGCCAGCACCAGGGACTTAGCGGTCTCCTACGAGCAGTACTTC
once,TRBV27,TRBD1,TRBJ2-7,CASSLARTGGIEEQYF,TGTGCCAGCAGTTTAGCTCGGACAGGGGGAATTGAAGAGCAGTACTTC
once,TRBV27,.,TRBJ2-3,CASSSQLGNLRDTQYF,TGTGCCAGCAGTTCCCAACTCGGGAACCTGCGGGATACGCAGTATTTT
once,TRBV7-9,TRBD2,TRBJ2-2,CASSPGLAGGNTGELFF,TGTGCCAGCAGCCCGGGACTAGCGGGGGGGAACACCGGGGAGCTGTTTTTT
.,TRBV3-1/TRBV3-2,.,TRBJ1-3,CASSQDGGSLGNTIYF,TGTGCCAGCAGCCAAGATGGCGGAAGCCTCGGAAACACCATATATTTT
.,TRBV23-1,TRBD1,TRBJ2-2,CASSQGCPQGAGTGELFF,TGCGCCAGCAGTCAAGGGTGCCCCCAGGGGGCCGGCACCGGGGAGCTGTTTTTT
once,TRBV2,.,TRBJ1-5,CASKVGGSNQPQHF,TGTGCCAGCAAAGTTGGAGGCAGCAATCAGCCCCAGCATTTT
.,TRBV5-1,.,TRBJ1-5,CASSSTGTQTEPQHF,TGCGCCAGCAGTTCTACCGGGACACAAACCGAGCCCCAGCATTTT
.,TRBV29-1,.,TRBJ1-4,CSATGMDEKLFF,TGCAGCGCTACAGGGATGGATGAAAAACTGTTTTTT
.,TRBV30,.,TRBJ2-5,CAWSGFPDGELGETQYF,TGTGCCTGGAGTGGCTTCCCAGACGGGGAATTAGGAGAGACCCAGTACTTC
.,TRBV5-1,.,TRBJ2-7,CASSLRDPGDEQYF,TGCGCCAGCAGCTTGCGAGACCCGGGGGACGAGCAGTACTTC
.,TRBV5-6,.,TRBJ1-5,CASSFAGFSNQPQHF,TGTGCCAGCAGCTTCGCAGGTTTTAGCAATCAGCCCCAGCATTTT
few,TRBV10-2,TRBD1,TRBJ1-2,CASSTDRGLRGYTF,TGCGCCAGCAGTACCGACAGGGGTCTAAGGGGCTACACCTTC
.,TRBV30,.,TRBJ2-5,CAWSVQVHGRTQYF,TGTGCCTGGAGTGTACAAGTTCATGGGAGGACCCAGTACTTC
.,TRBV19,TRBD2,TRBJ2-1,CASSWAAGGEQFF,TGTGCCAGTAGTTGGGCCGCGGGGGGGGAGCAGTTCTTC
.,TRBV3-1/TRBV3-2,TRBD2,TRBJ2-7,CASSPRGTSGYEQYF,TGTGCCAGCAGCCCTCGGGGGACTAGCGGATACGAGCAGTACTTC
.,TRBV7-8,.,TRBJ1-5,CASSFLGGDQPQHF,TGTGCCAGCAGCTTTCTAGGGGGAGATCAGCCCCAGCATTTT
.,TRBV19,TRBD1,TRBJ1-2,CASTNRGDRRSNYGYTF,TGTGCCAGTACCAATCGGGGGGACAGGCGATCTAACTATGGCTACACCTTC
once,TRBV19,TRBD1,TRBJ1-3,CASSRGQLNSGNTIYF,TGTGCCAGTAGTAGGGGACAGCTAAACTCTGGAAACACCATATATTTT
.,TRBV19,.,TRBJ2-1,CASSIGFGTSNEQFF,TGTGCCAGTAGTATAGGATTCGGGACTTCGAATGAGCAGTTCTTC
.,TRBV2,.,TRBJ1-1,CAGGATEAFF,TGTGCTGGGGGGGCCACTGAAGCTTTCTTT
.,TRBV7-6,TRBD1,TRBJ1-6,CASSPRQGNSPLHF,TGTGCCAGCAGCCCCCGACAGGGGAATTCACCCCTCCACTTT
.,TRBV11-2,TRBD2,TRBJ2-1,CASSLGRGISYNEQFF,TGTGCCAGTAGTCTAGGGCGGGGGATCTCCTACAATGAGCAGTTCTTC
.,TRBV5-1,.,TRBJ1-1,CASGQGGGTEAFF,TGCGCCAGCGGGCAGGGAGGTGGCACTGAAGCTTTCTTT
.,TRBV19,.,TRBJ1-2,CAAGRQGSSGYTF,TGTGCCGCCGGGAGGCAGGGGAGTTCTGGCTACACCTTC
.,TRBV3-1/TRBV3-2,TRBD2,TRBJ2-1,CASSQDHQRDSIEQFF,TGTGCCAGCAGCCAAGATCACCAGCGGGATTCTATTGAGCAGTTCTTC
few,TRBV20-1,TRBD2,TRBJ2-1,CSATSVEQFF,TGCAGTGCGACTAGCGTTGAGCAGTTCTTC
.,TRBV24-1,.,TRBJ2-5,CATSDRGRAPERETQYF,TGTGCCACCAGTGATAGAGGGCGGGCCCCGGAACGGGAGACCCAGTACTTC
.,TRBV29-1,.,TRBJ2-2,CSVAFTGELFF,TGCAGCGTTGCCTTCACCGGGGAGCTGTTTTTT
.,TRBV5-4,TRBD2,TRBJ2-7,CASSLAGGSSYEQYF,TGTGCCAGCAGCTTAGCGGGAGGGTCTTCCTACGAGCAGTACTTC
.,TRBV19,.,TRBJ1-1,CASSIRSGDEAFF,TGTGCCAGTAGTATCAGATCGGGTGACGAAGCTTTCTTT
.,TRBV2,.,TRBJ2-1,CASSGTVYNEQFF,TGTGCCAGCAGTGGGACAGTCTACAATGAGCAGTTCTTC
.,TRBV19,.,TRBJ1-1,CASSISGLNTEAFF,TGTGCCAGTAGTATTTCAGGATTGAACACTGAAGCTTTCTTT
.,TRBV28,.,TRBJ1-3,CASRSPPSSGNTIYF,TGTGCCAGCAGGTCCCCTCCGAGCTCTGGAAACACCATATATTTT
.,TRBV4-2,.,TRBJ1-4,CASSQVAGTNEKLFF,TGTGCCAGCAGCCAAGTAGCGGGAACTAATGAAAAACTGTTTTTT
.,TRBV19,.,TRBJ1-6,CASSAARAAYNSPLHF,TGTGCCAGTAGCGCAGCCAGGGCCGCTTATAATTCACCCCTCCACTTT
.,TRBV11-2,TRBD2,TRBJ2-7,CASSAWTSGDHSYEQYF,TGTGCCAGCAGCGCGTGGACTAGCGGGGATCACTCCTACGAGCAGTACTTC
few,TRBV19,TRBD1,TRBJ1-5,CASSPGTGDQPQHF,TGTGCCAGTAGTCCCGGGACAGGGGATCAGCCCCAGCATTTT
.,TRBV11-2,TRBD2,TRBJ2-1,CASSRVSLAGGYNEQFF,TGTGCCAGCAGCCGTGTGAGTTTAGCGGGAGGGTACAATGAGCAGTTCTTC
.,TRBV19,.,TRBJ2-5,CASSTTGRETQYF,TGTGCCAGTAGTACGACAGGGAGGGAGACCCAGTACTTC
once,TRBV5-1,.,TRBJ2-3,CASSLDRGGGTDTQYF,TGCGCCAGCAGCTTGGACAGGGGAGGTGGCACAGATACGCAGTATTTT
.,TRBV7-2,.,TRBJ1-1,CASSFGIGGTEAFF,TGTGCCAGCAGCTTCGGCATAGGAGGGACTGAAGCTTTCTTT
.,TRBV29-1,.,TRBJ1-1,CSVDRAGRVNTEAFF,TGCAGCGTTGATCGTGCGGGACGGGTGAACACTGAAGCTTTCTTT
.,TRBV19,.,TRBJ1-1,CASSIDWTSFEAFF,TGTGCCAGTAGTATAGACTGGACATCATTTGAAGCTTTCTTT
.,TRBV14,.,TRBJ2-1,CASSLYQSRLGDEQFF,TGTGCCAGCAGCCTATATCAATCGAGGCTCGGAGATGAGCAGTTCTTC
.,TRBV6-5,TRBD1,TRBJ1-5,CASRGTGPNQPQHF,TGTGCCAGCCGAGGGACAGGGCCCAATCAGCCCCAGCATTTT